The sequence of this T cell receptor beta chain was determined in a study of cytomegalovirus exposure and HLA in healthy donors. About this clone: No antigen is known for it.

Profiled with immunoSEQ multiplex PCR; TCRdb holds only in-frame clones, not every one. The table lists some 290,000 clones, around 90% of them singletons. V lost 6 bases to trimming and J lost 4 bases; unmatched junction nucleotides: 7. This CDR3 region has 14 residues. CDR1 and CDR2 (germline): MDHEN, SYDVKM. General study points: There were some public TCRs occurring in many donors, but most TCR sequences were rare.

This receptor was identified in a man aged 25-45 years in good health and CMV-seronegative. Material for sequencing was PBMCs. This chain joins TRBV28 and TRBJ1-2; 8 bases agree with TRBD1. The CDR3 coding sequence is TGTGCCAGCAGGTCGTCAGGGGGCGCCTATGGCTACACCTTC. This encodes CASRSSGGAYGYTF.